This TCR beta chain was captured in a study of blood T cell repertoires in COVID-19. Some clones are missing from TCRdb's copy, which holds only in-frame ones; the method was immunoSEQ multiplex PCR. The data show approximately 190,000 clones, about nine tenths seen once. Germline trimming cut 3 bases from V and 1 base from J; bases unmatched to any gene: 5. The germline gives CDR1 MDHEN, CDR2 SYDVKM. The CDR3 covers 15 residues. This chain connects TRBV28 to TRBJ1-2; 7 nucleotides line up with TRBD1. Source material: peripheral blood. The clonotype originates from an elderly man with acute or convalescent COVID-19. The CDR3 DNA sequence: TGTGCCAGCAGTTTCAGTACAGGGGTTAACTATGGCTACACCTTC. Translated, it gives CASSFSTGVNYGYTF.